Following are 4 T cell receptor beta chains from one sample sequenced in a study of PD-1 blockade in classical Hodgkin lymphoma (dated by TCRdb to 2020 to 2022). Explained via the paper, the time point label denotes: cycle 1 day 1 (C1D1), immediately before nivolumab initiation. All trial patients had relapsed after autologous stem cell transplantation, with cohorts A, B and C differing in prior brentuximab vedotin exposure. Libraries were constructed by the immunoSEQ multiplex PCR assay. Here the immuneACCESS table is served through TCRdb, limited to in-frame sequences with V and J called. Missing clones are a known gap in these copies; in checked studies unresolved V genes cover under half, and the rest lacks a known reason. This sample is represented by approximately 70,000 clones; more than 85% of them were singletons. The ten largest clones represent approximately 8% of the sample. Specimen: peripheral blood mononuclear cells (PBMCs), collected at baseline. The receptor source for this set is a human donor with classical Hodgkin lymphoma.

DNA of the CDR3: TGTGCCAGCAGTGTAGCTAGCGGAGACCAAGAGACCCAGTACTTC. Protein sequence: CASSVASGDQETQYF. This chain links TRBV6-4 with TRBJ2-5; 7 nucleotides align to TRBD2. Germline V gene data show CDR1 as MRHNA and CDR2 as SNTAGT. Trimming took 4 bases from V and 0 from J; bases not matched to a gene: 5. This CDR3 comprises 15 residues.

This chain joins TRBV5-1 and TRBJ2-7; a possible D gene is TRBD2 (6 bases). Germline V gene lookup returns CDR1 SGHRS and CDR2 YFSETQ. This CDR3 comprises 15 residues. V was cut by 4 bases and J by 4 bases, with 18 bases left in between. The CDR3 reads CASSTNPGTSYEQYF. CDR3 bases: TGCGCCAGCAGCACTAACCCCGGGACTTCTTACGAGCAGTACTTC.

The rearrangement joins TRBV30 to TRBJ1-4, with D unclear. V was shortened by 1 base and J by 3 bases, with 12 bases between the two germline ends. CDR1 is GTSNPN and CDR2 is SVGIG in the germline V gene (reference sequence). This CDR3 has 15 amino acids. The CDR3 is CAWSAPQGPNEKLFF. The CDR3 nucleotides read TGTGCCTGGAGTGCCCCGCAAGGCCCTAATGAAAAACTGTTTTTT.

The chain uses TRBV23-1 and TRBJ2-7; D might be TRBD1 or TRBD2, each matching 5 bases. TRBV23-1 is noted as an ORF with a role that remains uncertain. V shed 0 bases and J shed 2 bases, with 23 bases lying between them. There are 19 residues in the CDR3. The CDR3 spells CASSQSFRKEGNRAYEQYF. CDR3 nucleotide sequence: TGCGCCAGCAGTCAATCGTTCCGTAAAGAGGGGAATCGGGCCTACGAGCAGTACTTC.